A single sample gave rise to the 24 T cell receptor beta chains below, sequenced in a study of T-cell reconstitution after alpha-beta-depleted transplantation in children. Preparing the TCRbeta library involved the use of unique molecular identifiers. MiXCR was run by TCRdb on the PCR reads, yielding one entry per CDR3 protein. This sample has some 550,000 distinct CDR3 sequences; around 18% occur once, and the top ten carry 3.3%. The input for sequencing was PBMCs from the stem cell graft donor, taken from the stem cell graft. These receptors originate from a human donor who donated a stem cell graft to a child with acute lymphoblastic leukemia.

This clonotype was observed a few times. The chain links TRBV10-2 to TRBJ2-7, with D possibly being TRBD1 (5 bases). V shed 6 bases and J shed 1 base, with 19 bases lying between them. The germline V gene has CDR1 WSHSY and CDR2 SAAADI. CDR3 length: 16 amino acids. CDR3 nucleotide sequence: TGCGCCAGCAGCGAGAGAAGGGGTATAACATCCTACGAGCAGTACTTC. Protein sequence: CASSERRGITSYEQYF.

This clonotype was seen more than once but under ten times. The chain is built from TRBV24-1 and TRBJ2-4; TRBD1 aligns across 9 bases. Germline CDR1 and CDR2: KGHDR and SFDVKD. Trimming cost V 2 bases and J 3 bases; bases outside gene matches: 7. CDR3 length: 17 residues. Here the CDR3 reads CATSDSGTGYGKNIQYF. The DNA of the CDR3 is TGTGCCACCAGTGATTCCGGGACAGGGTACGGCAAAAACATTCAGTACTTC.

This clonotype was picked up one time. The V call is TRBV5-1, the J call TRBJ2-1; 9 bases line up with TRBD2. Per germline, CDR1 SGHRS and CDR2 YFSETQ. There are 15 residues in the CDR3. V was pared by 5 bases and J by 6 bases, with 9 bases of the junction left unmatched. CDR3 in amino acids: CASSTGTSLGNEQFF. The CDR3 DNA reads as TGCGCCAGCAGTACCGGGACTAGCTTAGGCAATGAGCAGTTCTTC.

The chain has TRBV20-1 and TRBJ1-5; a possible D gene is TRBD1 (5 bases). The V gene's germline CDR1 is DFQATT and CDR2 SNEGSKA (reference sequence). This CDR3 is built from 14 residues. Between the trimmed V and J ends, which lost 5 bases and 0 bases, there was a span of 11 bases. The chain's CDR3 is CSALDSYSNQPQHF. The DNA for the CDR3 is TGCAGTGCTCTCGACAGTTATAGCAATCAGCCCCAGCATTTT.

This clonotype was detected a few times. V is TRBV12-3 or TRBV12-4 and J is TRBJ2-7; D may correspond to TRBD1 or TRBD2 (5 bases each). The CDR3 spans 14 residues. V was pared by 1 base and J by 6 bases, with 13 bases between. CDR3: CASSLGGEGREQYF. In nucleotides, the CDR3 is TGTGCCAGCAGTTTAGGGGGCGAGGGACGCGAGCAGTACTTC.

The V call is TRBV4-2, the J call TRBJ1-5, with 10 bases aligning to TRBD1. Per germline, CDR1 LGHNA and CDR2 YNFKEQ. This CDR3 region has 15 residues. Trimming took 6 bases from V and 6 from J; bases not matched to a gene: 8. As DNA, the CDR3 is TGTGCCAGCAGTGGGGACAGGGGAGATGCTCAGCCCCAGCATTTT. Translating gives CASSGDRGDAQPQHF.

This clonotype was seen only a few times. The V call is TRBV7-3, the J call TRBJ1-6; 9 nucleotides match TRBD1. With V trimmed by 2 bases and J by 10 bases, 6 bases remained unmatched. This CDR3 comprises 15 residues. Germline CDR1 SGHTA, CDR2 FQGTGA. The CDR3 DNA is TGTGCCAGCAGCTTACAGGGACAGGGATCATCACCCCTCCACTTT. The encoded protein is CASSLQGQGSSPLHF.

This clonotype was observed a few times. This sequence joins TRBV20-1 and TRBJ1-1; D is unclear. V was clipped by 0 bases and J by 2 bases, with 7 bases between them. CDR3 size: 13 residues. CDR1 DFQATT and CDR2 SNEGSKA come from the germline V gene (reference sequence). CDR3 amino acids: CSARDSGNTEAFF. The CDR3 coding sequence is TGCAGTGCTAGAGATTCAGGAAACACTGAAGCTTTCTTT.

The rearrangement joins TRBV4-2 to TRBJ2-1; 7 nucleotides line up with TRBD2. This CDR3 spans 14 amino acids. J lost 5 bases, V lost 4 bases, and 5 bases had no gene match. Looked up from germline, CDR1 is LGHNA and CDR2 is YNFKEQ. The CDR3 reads CASSPTSDHNEQFF. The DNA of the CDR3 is TGTGCCAGCAGCCCTACTAGCGACCACAATGAGCAGTTCTTC.

The DNA of the CDR3 is TGTGCCAGCAGAACCCTTGCGGGAGAGAACACTGAAGCTTTCTTT. Translated: CASRTLAGENTEAFF. The chain is built from TRBV27 and TRBJ1-1; D not certain. Germline assignment: CDR1 MNHEY and CDR2 SMNVEV (reference sequence). The CDR3 is 15 amino acids. The ends were cut back, 6 bases at V and 1 base at J, with 15 bases in the middle.

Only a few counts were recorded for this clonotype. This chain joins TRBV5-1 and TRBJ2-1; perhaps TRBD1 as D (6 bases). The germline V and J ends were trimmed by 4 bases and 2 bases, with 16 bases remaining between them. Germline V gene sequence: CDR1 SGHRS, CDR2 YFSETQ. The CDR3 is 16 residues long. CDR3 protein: CASSSSPGTTYNEQFF. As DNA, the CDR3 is TGCGCCAGCAGCAGCTCGCCCGGGACAACCTACAATGAGCAGTTCTTC.

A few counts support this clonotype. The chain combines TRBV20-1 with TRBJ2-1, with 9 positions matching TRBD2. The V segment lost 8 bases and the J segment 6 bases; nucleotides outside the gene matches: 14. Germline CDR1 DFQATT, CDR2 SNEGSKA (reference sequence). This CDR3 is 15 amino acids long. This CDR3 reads CSWRVAGDLSNEQFF. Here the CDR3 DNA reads TGCAGTTGGCGGGTAGCGGGAGATCTAAGCAATGAGCAGTTCTTC.

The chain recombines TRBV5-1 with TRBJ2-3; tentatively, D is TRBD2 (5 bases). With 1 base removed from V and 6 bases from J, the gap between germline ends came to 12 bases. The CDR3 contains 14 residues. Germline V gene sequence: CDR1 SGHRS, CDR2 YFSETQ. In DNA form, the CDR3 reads TGCGCCAGCAGCTTGCGCCCGGGAAAGGATACGCAGTATTTT. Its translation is CASSLRPGKDTQYF.

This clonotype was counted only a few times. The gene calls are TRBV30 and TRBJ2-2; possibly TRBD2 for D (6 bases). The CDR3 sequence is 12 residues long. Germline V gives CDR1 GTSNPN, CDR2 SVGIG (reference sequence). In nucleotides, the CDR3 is TGTGGGGGAGGCTTCGGAACCGGGGAGCTGTTTTTT. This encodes CGGGFGTGELFF.

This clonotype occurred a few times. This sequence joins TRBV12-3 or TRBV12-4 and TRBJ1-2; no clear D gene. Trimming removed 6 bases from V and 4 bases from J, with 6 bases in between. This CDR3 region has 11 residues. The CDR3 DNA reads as TGTGCCAGCAGCACCCGCTATGGCTACACCTTC. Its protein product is CASSTRYGYTF.

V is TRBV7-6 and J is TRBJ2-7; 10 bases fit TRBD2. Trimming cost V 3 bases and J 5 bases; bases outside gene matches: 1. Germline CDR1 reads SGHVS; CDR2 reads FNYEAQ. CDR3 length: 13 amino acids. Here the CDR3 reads CASSFSGRNEQYF. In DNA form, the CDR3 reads TGTGCCAGCAGCTTTAGCGGGAGGAACGAGCAGTACTTC.

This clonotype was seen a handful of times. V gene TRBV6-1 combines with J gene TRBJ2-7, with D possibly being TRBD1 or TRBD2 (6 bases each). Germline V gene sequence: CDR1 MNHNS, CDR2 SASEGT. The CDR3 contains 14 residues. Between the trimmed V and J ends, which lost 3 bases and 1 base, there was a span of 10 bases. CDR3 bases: TGTGCCAGCAGTGATAGGGGGGAGTCCTACGAGCAGTACTTC. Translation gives CASSDRGESYEQYF.

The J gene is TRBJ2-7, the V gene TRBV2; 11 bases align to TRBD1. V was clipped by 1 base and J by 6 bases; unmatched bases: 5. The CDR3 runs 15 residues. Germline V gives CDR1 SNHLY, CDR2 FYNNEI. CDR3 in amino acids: CASSEVGQGAGEQYF. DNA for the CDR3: TGTGCCAGCAGTGAAGTTGGACAGGGGGCTGGCGAGCAGTACTTC. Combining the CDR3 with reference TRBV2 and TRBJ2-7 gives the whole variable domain EPEVTQTPSHQVTQMGQEVILRCVPISNHLYFYWYRQILGQKVEFLVSFYNNEISEKSEIFDDQFSVERPDGSNFTLKIRSTKLEDSAMYFCASSEVGQGAGEQYFGPGTRLTVT.

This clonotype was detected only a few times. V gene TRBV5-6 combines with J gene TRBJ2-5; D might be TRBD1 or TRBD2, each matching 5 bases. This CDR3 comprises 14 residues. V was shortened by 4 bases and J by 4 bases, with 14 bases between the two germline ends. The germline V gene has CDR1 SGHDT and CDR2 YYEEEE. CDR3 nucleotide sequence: TGTGCCAGCAGCCCAGACCCCGGGACAGAGACCCAGTACTTC. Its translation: CASSPDPGTETQYF.

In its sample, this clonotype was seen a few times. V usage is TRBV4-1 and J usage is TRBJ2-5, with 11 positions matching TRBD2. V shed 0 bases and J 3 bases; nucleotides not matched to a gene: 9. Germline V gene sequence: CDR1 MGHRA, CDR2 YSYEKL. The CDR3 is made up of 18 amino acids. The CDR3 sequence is CASSQDWLAGGVEETQYF. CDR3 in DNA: TGCGCCAGCAGCCAAGACTGGCTAGCGGGAGGTGTTGAAGAGACCCAGTACTTC.

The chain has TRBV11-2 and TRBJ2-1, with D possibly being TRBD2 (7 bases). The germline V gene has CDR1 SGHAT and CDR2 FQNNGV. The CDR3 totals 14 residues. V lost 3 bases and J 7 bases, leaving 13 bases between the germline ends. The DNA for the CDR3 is TGTGCCAGCAGCTTTTTACAGGGAGGGAATGAGCAGTTCTTC. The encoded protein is CASSFLQGGNEQFF.

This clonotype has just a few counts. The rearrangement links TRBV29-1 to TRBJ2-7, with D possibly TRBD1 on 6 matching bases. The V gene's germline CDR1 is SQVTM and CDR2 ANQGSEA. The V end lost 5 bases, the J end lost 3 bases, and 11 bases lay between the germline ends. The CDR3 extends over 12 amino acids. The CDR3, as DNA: TGCAGCGTTCAGGGGCAGGGCTACGAGCAGTACTTC. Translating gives CSVQGQGYEQYF.

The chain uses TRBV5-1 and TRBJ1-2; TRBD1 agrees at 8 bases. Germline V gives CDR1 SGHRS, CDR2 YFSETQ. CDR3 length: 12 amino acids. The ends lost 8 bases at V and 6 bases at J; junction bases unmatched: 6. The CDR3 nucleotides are TGCGCCAGGGGGGGGGACAGGAATGGCTACACCTTC. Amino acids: CARGGDRNGYTF.

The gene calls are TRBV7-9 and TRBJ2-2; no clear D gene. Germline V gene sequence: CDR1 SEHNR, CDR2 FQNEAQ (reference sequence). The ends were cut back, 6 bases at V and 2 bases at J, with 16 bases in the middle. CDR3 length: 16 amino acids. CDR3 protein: CASSLGRIKNTGELFF. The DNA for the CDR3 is TGTGCCAGCAGTTTGGGCAGGATAAAAAACACCGGGGAGCTGTTTTTT.